The source of this T cell receptor beta chain is a study of blood T cell repertoires in COVID-19. Study summary: The study drew acute and convalescent COVID-19 samples from the United States, Italy and Spain. T cells, B-cell-depleted T cells, or PBMCs supplied cDNA or gDNA.

Per the original methods: Amplification with reference gene primers provided the estimates of nucleated cell counts. Only in-frame clones appear in the TCRdb table, and some are missing; sequencing was by immunoSEQ multiplex PCR. Clone size and V and J calls were adopted from that table, with D and trimming inferred from the DNA. In the table there are around 59,000 clones, approximately 80% of which are singletons. In germline, CDR1 is MNHNY, CDR2 SVGAGI (reference sequence). The CDR3 has 13 amino acids. Trimming removed 5 bases from V and 7 bases from J, with 14 bases in between. The sample taken for sequencing was peripheral blood. This chain connects TRBV6-6 to TRBJ1-2; possibly TRBD1 for D (6 bases). This sequence originates from an elderly woman with active or convalescent COVID-19. The CDR3 loop reads CASSRGEGFGYTF. The DNA of the CDR3 is TGTGCCAGCAGTAGGGGGGAGGGGTTTGGCTACACCTTC.